A selection of T cell receptor beta chains follows, all from one sample in a study of CD8 T cells in Susac syndrome. TCRdb analysed the immunoSEQ multiplex PCR reads with MiXCR anew, one entry per CDR3 protein. The profile covers about 180,000 distinct CDR3 sequences, with approximately 96% appearing a single time and 0.093% taken by the ten largest. Sequencing was done on a sample of CD4+ T cells from PBMCs. All receptors derive from a human donor with multiple sclerosis. The CDR3 runs from the conserved cysteine through the conserved F or W. D genes are given only for firm matches. Clone size appears in some rows only: once, few, many, or a class for an expanded clone.

D	V	J	size	CDR3	DNA
TRBD1	TRBV29-1	TRBJ1-2	.	CSVRTGLGYTF	TGCAGCGTTAGGACAGGGCTTGGCTACACCTTC
TRBD2	TRBV4-3	TRBJ2-1	.	CASSQDRASGGQQFF	TGCGCCAGCAGCCAAGATAGGGCTAGCGGGGGCCAGCAGTTCTTC
.	TRBV19	TRBJ2-6	.	CASRPQLGANVLTF	TGTGCCAGTAGGCCCCAGCTAGGGGCCAACGTCCTGACTTTC
.	TRBV12-3/TRBV12-4	TRBJ1-2	once	CASLYGGAGYGYTF	TGTGCCAGCCTTTACGGGGGTGCGGGCTATGGCTACACCTTC
.	TRBV20-1	TRBJ2-3	.	CSAREGGTDTQYF	TGCAGTGCTAGAGAAGGGGGCACAGATACGCAGTATTTT
.	TRBV4-3	TRBJ1-4	.	CASGRRAEEKLFF	TGCGCCAGCGGGAGGAGGGCGGAGGAAAAACTGTTTTTT
.	TRBV29-1	TRBJ2-6	.	CSVVGLADSGANVLTF	TGCAGCGTTGTAGGGCTAGCCGACTCTGGGGCCAACGTCCTGACTTTC
.	TRBV6-5	TRBJ2-7	few	CASSYRGAYEQYF	TGTGCCAGCAGTTACAGGGGCGCCTACGAGCAGTACTTC
TRBD1	TRBV12-3/TRBV12-4	TRBJ2-1	.	CASGGTGLYNEQFF	TGTGCCAGCGGAGGGACAGGTCTCTACAATGAGCAGTTCTTC
TRBD1	TRBV20-1	TRBJ2-5	.	CSASVYSDRRGETQYF	TGCAGTGCCTCCGTATATTCGGACAGGCGAGGGGAGACCCAGTACTTC
.	TRBV7-9	TRBJ2-3	.	CASRRPGTSTDTQYF	TGTGCCAGCAGGCGCCCAGGAACTTCCACAGATACGCAGTATTTT
TRBD1	TRBV19	TRBJ1-5	.	CASSPQTGGLLGNQPQHF	TGTGCCAGTAGTCCGCAGACAGGGGGCTTACTTGGGAATCAGCCCCAGCATTTT
.	TRBV18	TRBJ2-2	.	CASSPPPPANTGELFF	TGTGCCAGCTCACCTCCGCCTCCGGCGAACACCGGGGAGCTGTTTTTT
.	TRBV29-1	TRBJ2-5	.	CSVVTGFQETQYF	TGCAGCGTTGTTACTGGGTTTCAAGAGACCCAGTACTTC
TRBD1	TRBV7-2	TRBJ2-4	.	CASSYNPGTGEDIQYF	TGTGCCAGCAGCTACAACCCCGGGACAGGGGAGGACATTCAGTACTTC
.	TRBV12-3/TRBV12-4	TRBJ1-1	.	CASSLTRGGTEAFF	TGTGCCAGCAGTTTGACAAGGGGAGGCACTGAAGCTTTCTTT